The sequence of this T cell receptor (beta chain) was determined in a study of PD-L1 blockade in urothelial cancer. Looking at the study overall: Patients commenced atezolizumab in the mid-2010s, and it was given at 1,200 mg intravenously every 3 weeks. Males with bladder-origin urothelial cancer made up about 90% of the 29 patients.

Study observations and caveats: For durable-benefit patients, tumor-associated blood clones expanded more at 3 weeks.

For this clone: The antigen is unknown.

TCRdb keeps only in-frame clones here, not all; method: immunoSEQ multiplex PCR. The data hold around 130,000 clones, with approximately 84% observed a single time. The sample's time point: pretreatment peripheral blood. Sampling of each patient yielded between 1 and 8 specimens, collected pretreatment and on-treatment. CDR3 length equals 15 residues. The germline CDR1 and CDR2 sequences are MNHNS and SASEGT. The germline V and J ends were trimmed by 2 bases and 0 bases, with 8 bases remaining between them. The chain joins TRBV6-1 to TRBJ2-1; D gene unclear. Here the sequenced sample was PBMCs, taken around atezolizumab (anti-PD-L1) treatment. The source is a man aged 45 to 65 with urothelial cancer. The CDR3 nucleotides read TGTGCCAGCAGTGAAATGAGTGCCTCCTACAATGAGCAGTTCTTC. Its protein is CASSEMSASYNEQFF.